Sequencing of this T cell receptor beta chain was carried out in a study of T cell responses to AZD1222 COVID-19 vaccine. Sequenced by immunoSEQ multiplex PCR; TCRdb stores in-frame clones only, minus some. The table shows tens of thousands of clones, with approximately 85% occurring only once. Study-level findings and limits: As reported, nearly half of all spike-specific TCRs target variant regions that are unmutated. At baseline, just a handful of AZD1222 recipients tested seropositive.

Note on this clone: The antigen is undetermined.

The germline V gene encodes CDR1 SGHTA and CDR2 FQGTGA. The length of the CDR3 is 20 residues. V lost 8 bases to trimming and J lost 6 bases, with 36 bases between them. The origin of this receptor is an adult who received the AZD1222 COVID-19 vaccine. The chain has TRBV7-3 and TRBJ2-3; tentative D call: TRBD2 (7 bases). The material sequenced was peripheral blood, taken 28 days after the second AZD1222 dose. The CDR3 DNA reads as TGTGCCAGCCCCCGGTCGAGTGTGGGATCCCCTAAGGGGGGGCTGGATACGCAGTATTTT. This encodes CASPRSSVGSPKGGLDTQYF. Complete variable domain (other parts from reference TRBV7-3 and TRBJ2-3): GAGVSQTPSNKVTEKGKYVELRCDPISGHTALYWYRQSLGQGPEFLIYFQGTGAADDSGLPNDRFFAVRPEGSVSTLKIQRTERGDSAVYLCASPRSSVGSPKGGLDTQYFGPGTRLTVL.